This T cell receptor beta chain was captured in a study of radiotherapy plus CTLA-4 blockade in lung cancer. Across the whole study: Among all patients, 15% to 20% showed objective responses, while roughly 28% had disease control. Broader study findings: Among blood TCR repertoires after radiotherapy plus ipilimumab, tumor-derived clones expanded. Response, reportedly, was best predicted by interferon-beta along with early blood T cell clone dynamics.

This CDR3 has 14 amino acids. Germline V CDR1 and CDR2: SGHDT, YYEEEE. V lost 2 bases to trimming and J lost 4 bases, with 12 bases between them. The assay was immunoSEQ multiplex PCR, and TCRdb's table has in-frame clones only and misses some. Of roughly 42,000 clones in the sample, nearly 80% were seen once. Remarks on this clone: Its antigen is still unknown.

The receptor comes from a human donor with non-small cell lung cancer that progressed on radiotherapy plus ipilimumab. The sequenced sample was peripheral blood, obtained from a patient treated with radiotherapy plus ipilimumab. The chain carries TRBV5-6 and TRBJ1-1; D is possibly TRBD1 (6 bases). In nucleotides, the CDR3 is TGTGCCAGCAGCTTTCAGGGAGGGGGCACTGAAGCTTTCTTT. This gives the protein CASSFQGGGTEAFF.